These 15 T cell receptor beta chains originate from one sample sequenced in a study of blood T cells in healthy people across ages. Sample-barcoded 5' priming and a J-beta primer mix drove a second PCR of about 7 to 12 cycles. TCRdb ran MiXCR on the 5' RACE reads and lists one entry per CDR3 protein. The sample yields roughly 680,000 distinct CDR3 sequences, 21% seen once. The specimen was blood. These TCRs come from an older man in good health.

The V gene is TRBV27, the J gene TRBJ1-1; D remains ambiguous. The CDR3 sequence is 16 residues long. Trimming pared 8 bases from V and 1 base from J, leaving 20 bases between. Germline V gene lookup returns CDR1 MNHEY and CDR2 SMNVEV (reference sequence). In DNA form, the CDR3 reads TGTGCCAGCTCTTCGATAGGCCAGATATCGAACACTGAAGCTTTCTTT. Translating gives CASSSIGQISNTEAFF.

This clonotype was observed a few times. The V gene is TRBV6-6, the J gene TRBJ2-2, with D possibly matching TRBD2 (6 bases). The CDR3 runs 16 residues. Trimming removed 2 bases from V and 6 bases from J, with 16 bases in between. Germline V gene sequence: CDR1 MNHNY, CDR2 SVGAGI (reference sequence). CDR3 region: CASSYTGSSPAGELFF. DNA of the CDR3: TGTGCCAGCAGTTACACCGGGAGTAGTCCAGCCGGGGAGCTGTTTTTT.

This clonotype was observed at least ten times. The CDR3 region is CASSLETDTQYF. The DNA for the CDR3 is TGTGCCAGCAGCTTAGAGACAGATACGCAGTATTTT. The chain couples TRBV7-9 to TRBJ2-3, with no clear D. Germline V gene sequence: CDR1 SEHNR, CDR2 FQNEAQ (reference sequence). V was pared by 1 base and J by 3 bases, with 2 bases between. CDR3 length: 12 amino acids.

The chain joins TRBV20-1 to TRBJ2-1, with a tentative D call TRBD2 (5 bases). CDR3 size: 15 residues. Per germline, CDR1 DFQATT and CDR2 SNEGSKA (reference sequence). Trimming removed 6 bases from V and 0 bases from J, with 15 bases in between. As DNA, the CDR3 is TGCAGTGCGCCACCTCTAGCAGACTCCTACAATGAGCAGTTCTTC. Translated, it gives CSAPPLADSYNEQFF.

The CDR3 region has the DNA TGCAGTGGATTGGTCGACCCCGAGCAGTACTTC. This codes for CSGLVDPEQYF. The V call is TRBV20-1, the J call TRBJ2-7; D gene unclear. CDR3 size: 11 residues. The V gene lost 7 bases and the J gene lost 6 bases, with 13 bases spanning the gap. The germline V gene encodes CDR1 DFQATT and CDR2 SNEGSKA (reference sequence).

This sequence joins TRBV7-9 and TRBJ2-4; D unresolved. Germline assignment: CDR1 SEHNR and CDR2 FQNEAQ (reference sequence). V was clipped by 3 bases and J by 5 bases, with 14 bases between them. CDR3 length: 15 residues. The CDR3 loop reads CASSFRESEENIQYF. In nucleotides, the CDR3 is TGTGCCAGCAGCTTTAGGGAAAGCGAGGAAAACATTCAGTACTTC.

The rearrangement links TRBV5-1 to TRBJ2-1; TRBD1 matches 8 bases. V lost 8 bases to trimming and J lost 0 bases; unmatched junction nucleotides: 4. The CDR3 has 14 amino acids. Germline CDR1 and CDR2: SGHRS and YFSETQ. The CDR3 nucleotides read TGCGCCAGGTCCGGGACAGGCTCCTACAATGAGCAGTTCTTC. It is translated as CARSGTGSYNEQFF. The full variable domain, with the rest looked up from reference TRBV5-1 and TRBJ2-1, is KAGVTQTPRYLIKTRGQQVTLSCSPISGHRSVSWYQQTPGQGLQFLFEYFSETQRNKGNFPGRFSGRQFSNSRSEMNVSTLELGDSALYLCARSGTGSYNEQFFGPGTRLTVL.

This clonotype appeared a few times. Written as DNA, the CDR3 is TGTGCCAGCAGTGAGGGACTAGTGGATGACATTCAGTACTTC. It translates to CASSEGLVDDIQYF. This chain uses TRBV25-1 with TRBJ2-4; TRBD2 matches at 8 bases. The CDR3 is made up of 14 amino acids. J was trimmed by 8 bases and V by 3 bases; bases with no gene match: 6. The germline V gene has CDR1 MGHDK and CDR2 SYGVNS.

To note about this clonotype: Compared with germline, one end of the junction differs, possibly owing to a read error. The chain is built from TRBV5-1 and TRBJ2-5; 10 positions match TRBD2. CDR3 length: 14 amino acids. Germline values: CDR1 SGHRS, CDR2 YFSETQ. In DNA form, the CDR3 reads TGTGCCAGCTCATGGACTAGCGGTCAAGAGACCCAGTACTTC. Translation: CASSWTSGQETQYF.

V gene TRBV15 combines with J gene TRBJ2-5; D is possibly TRBD2 (6 bases). In germline, CDR1 is LNHNV, CDR2 YYDKDF (reference sequence). The CDR3 runs to 16 residues. Trimming removed 1 base from V and 2 bases from J, with 14 bases in between. Here the CDR3 reads CATSRANSAGQETQYF. CDR3 DNA: TGTGCCACCAGCAGAGCGAATTCGGCGGGGCAAGAGACCCAGTACTTC.

The chain has TRBV28 and TRBJ2-7, with a weak D call TRBD1 (5 bases). CDR1 and CDR2 from the germline V gene are MDHEN and SYDVKM. The CDR3 runs to 12 residues. Trimming removed 5 bases from V and 4 bases from J, with 9 bases in between. The CDR3 spells CASSGAVYEQYF. The DNA for the CDR3 is TGTGCCAGCAGTGGGGCAGTTTACGAGCAGTACTTC.

The chain recombines TRBV7-3 with TRBJ1-1, with D unresolved. Germline CDR1 is SGHTA and CDR2 is FQGTGA. V shed 6 bases and J shed 4 bases, with 15 bases lying between them. This CDR3 is built from 14 residues. DNA for the CDR3: TGTGCCAGCAGATCAGGCCCTGAGGGCACTGAAGCTTTCTTT. The encoded protein is CASRSGPEGTEAFF.

The J gene is TRBJ2-3, the V gene TRBV28, with a possible D match to TRBD2 (6 bases). Trimming took 10 bases from V and 9 from J, leaving 23 bases between them. Germline CDR1 MDHEN, CDR2 SYDVKM. CDR3 length: 14 residues. The CDR3: CATRRPTGSQTQYF. CDR3 bases: TGTGCCACCCGACGACCGACCGGGAGCCAAACGCAGTATTTT. The complete variable domain, with remaining parts taken from reference TRBV28 and TRBJ2-3, reads DVKVTQSSRYLVKRTGEKVFLECVQDMDHENMFWYRQDPGLGLRLIYFSYDVKMKEKGDIPEGYSVSREKKERFSLILESASTNQTSMYLCATRRPTGSQTQYFGPGTRLTVL.

Details on this clonotype: A read error may explain this, as a much larger clone is one base away. This sequence joins TRBV7-8 and TRBJ2-5, with D uncertain. The CDR3 spans 13 residues. The V gene's germline CDR1 is SGHVS and CDR2 FQNEAQ. The CDR3 protein is CAGSLRNQETQYF. The CDR3 region has the DNA TGTGCCGGCAGCCTGAGGAACCAAGAGACCCAGTACTTC.

J is TRBJ2-1 and V is TRBV11-2, with D unclear. Between the trimmed V and J ends, which lost 0 bases and 1 base, there was a span of 4 bases. Germline V lookup: CDR1 SGHAT, CDR2 FQNNGV. This CDR3 has 14 amino acids. The chain's CDR3 is CASSLEMSYNEQFF. Written as DNA, the CDR3 is TGTGCCAGCAGCTTAGAGATGTCCTACAATGAGCAGTTCTTC.